This T cell receptor (beta chain) appears in the sequencing data of a study of blood T cell repertoires in COVID-19. Study-level background: Samples taken during acute and convalescent COVID-19 were collected in the United States, Italy and Spain. The cDNA or gDNA used as material had been derived from T cells, B-cell-depleted T cells, or PBMCs.

CDR3 size: 15 residues. Trimming took 3 bases from V and 1 from J, leaving 15 bases between them. Per germline, CDR1 GTSNPN and CDR2 SVGIG (reference sequence). Per the original data handling: Reference gene primer amplification gave nucleated cell count estimates. Here immunoSEQ multiplex PCR was the method, and the copy in TCRdb shows in-frame clones only, minus some. That table supplies the V and J calls and clone size; D and trimming were determined from the DNA. Among 90,000 or so clones listed, about nine tenths were seen once. The TCR originated in a human donor in a cohort sampled during active COVID-19. The chain joins TRBV30 to TRBJ1-1, with a possible D match to TRBD1 (5 bases). Material: peripheral blood. The CDR3 loop is CAWSRLGAANTEAFF. CDR3 sequence (DNA): TGTGCCTGGAGCCGCCTTGGGGCAGCGAACACTGAAGCTTTCTTT.